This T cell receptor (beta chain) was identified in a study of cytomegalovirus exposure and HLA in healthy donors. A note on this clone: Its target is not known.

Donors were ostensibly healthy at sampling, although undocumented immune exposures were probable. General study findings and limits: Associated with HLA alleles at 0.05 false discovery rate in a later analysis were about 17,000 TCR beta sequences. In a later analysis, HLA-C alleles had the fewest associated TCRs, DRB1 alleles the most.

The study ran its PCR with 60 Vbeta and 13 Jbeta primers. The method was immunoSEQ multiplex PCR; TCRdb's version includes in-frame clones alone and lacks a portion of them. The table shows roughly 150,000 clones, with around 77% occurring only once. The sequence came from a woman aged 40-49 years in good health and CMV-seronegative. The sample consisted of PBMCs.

In DNA, the CDR3 is TGCGCCAGCAGCCAAGAGCCCCGGGTTAGCTCCTACGAGCAGTACTTC. Its protein is CASSQEPRVSSYEQYF. The chain uses TRBV4-1 and TRBJ2-7; no definite D call. Trimming left V 0 bases short and J 0 bases short, with 12 bases between. Germline V lookup: CDR1 MGHRA, CDR2 YSYEKL. The CDR3 is 16 residues long.